This record looks at one T cell receptor beta chain sequence and its context. Its target is unknown. One end of the junction varies from germline; a read error may be responsible. These data come from a study of tumor-infiltrating lymphocytes in primary liver carcinoma. Study results and caveats: The top-250-clone fraction was significantly higher in tumors than in blood (p = 0.039). About 7-25% of top clones, no more, were shared by all five regions. Tumor-adjacent and tumor-blood pairs shared less of their repertoires than tumor region pairs shared.

A primer in the constant region served to generate TCR beta cDNA from 450 to 600 ng of total RNA. ARM-PCR was slightly modified, and three nested multiplex PCR rounds with it gave rise to the TCR beta libraries. TRBV1-TRBV30 forward primers paired with a C-beta reverse primer were used in the first two PCR rounds, which ran approximately 11 cycles each. One entry per CDR3 protein, called by TCRdb with MiXCR from the multiplex PCR reads. The sample has around 54,000 distinct CDR3 sequences, roughly 77% seen once; the top ten hold about 25%. Without any cell sorting, 20-30 mg of bulk tissue yielded co-extracted RNA and DNA. This CDR3 region has 16 residues.

This clonotype originated in a middle-aged man with primary liver carcinoma and hepatitis B virus infection. Sequencing used liver tumor tissue from sampling region 2. Subset: tumor region T2, inferior pole. The chain couples TRBV12-3 or TRBV12-4 to TRBJ2-2, with D possibly matching TRBD2 (5 bases). In DNA form, the CDR3 reads TGTGCGAGCAGCAGTAAGGGTCGGGGAACCACCGGGAAGCTGTTTTTT. It specifies CASSSKGRGTTGKLFF.